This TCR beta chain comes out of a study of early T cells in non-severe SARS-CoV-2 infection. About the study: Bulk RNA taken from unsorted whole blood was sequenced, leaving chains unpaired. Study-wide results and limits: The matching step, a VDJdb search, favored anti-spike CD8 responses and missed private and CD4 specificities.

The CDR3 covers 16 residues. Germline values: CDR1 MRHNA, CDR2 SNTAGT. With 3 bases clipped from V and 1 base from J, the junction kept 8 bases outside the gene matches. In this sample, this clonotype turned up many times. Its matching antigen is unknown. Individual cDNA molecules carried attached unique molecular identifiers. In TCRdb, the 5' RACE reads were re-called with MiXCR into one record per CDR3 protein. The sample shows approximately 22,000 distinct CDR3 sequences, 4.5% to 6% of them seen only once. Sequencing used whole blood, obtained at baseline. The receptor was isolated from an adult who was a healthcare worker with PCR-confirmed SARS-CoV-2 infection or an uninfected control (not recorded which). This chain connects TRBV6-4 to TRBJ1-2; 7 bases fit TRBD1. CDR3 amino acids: CASSDTGQAFNYGYTF. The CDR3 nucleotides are TGTGCCAGCAGTGATACTGGACAGGCCTTTAACTATGGCTACACCTTC.